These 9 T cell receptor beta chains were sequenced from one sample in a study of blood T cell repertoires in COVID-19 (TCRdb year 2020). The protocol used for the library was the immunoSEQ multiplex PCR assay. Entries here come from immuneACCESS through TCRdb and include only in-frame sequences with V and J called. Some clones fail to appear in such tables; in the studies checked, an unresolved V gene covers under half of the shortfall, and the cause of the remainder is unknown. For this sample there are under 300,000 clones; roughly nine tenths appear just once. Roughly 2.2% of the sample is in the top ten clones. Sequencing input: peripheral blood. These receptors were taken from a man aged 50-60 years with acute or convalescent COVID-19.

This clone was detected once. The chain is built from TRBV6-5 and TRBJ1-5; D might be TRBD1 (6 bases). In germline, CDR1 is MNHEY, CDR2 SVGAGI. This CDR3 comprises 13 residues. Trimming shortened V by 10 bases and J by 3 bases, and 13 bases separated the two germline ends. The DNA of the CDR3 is TGTGCCACCTATGGACAGCTCAATCAGCCCCAGCATTTT. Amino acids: CATYGQLNQPQHF.

Here the CDR3 DNA reads TGTGCCAGCAGCCCCGGGACTTTAACGAGGGATGAGCAGTTCTTC. It codes for CASSPGTLTRDEQFF. This chain links TRBV7-2 with TRBJ2-1; tentative D call: TRBD2 (6 bases). Looked up from germline, CDR1 is SGHTA and CDR2 is FQGNSA. V dropped 5 bases and J dropped 8 bases, with 19 bases sitting between them. The CDR3 spans 15 residues. Supplemented by reference TRBV7-2 and TRBJ2-1, the full variable domain reads GAGVSQSPSNKVTEKGKDVELRCDPISGHTALYWYRQSLGQGLEFLIYFQGNSAPDKSGLPSDRFSAERTGGSVSTLTIQRTQQEDSAVYLCASSPGTLTRDEQFFGPGTRLTVL.

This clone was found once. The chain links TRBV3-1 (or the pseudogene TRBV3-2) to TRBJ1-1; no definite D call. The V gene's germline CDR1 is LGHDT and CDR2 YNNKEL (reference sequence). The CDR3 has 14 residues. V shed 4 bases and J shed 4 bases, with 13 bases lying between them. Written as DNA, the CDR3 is TGTGCCAGCAGCCGAGCGACTCTTTTCACTGAAGCTTTCTTT. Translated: CASSRATLFTEAFF.

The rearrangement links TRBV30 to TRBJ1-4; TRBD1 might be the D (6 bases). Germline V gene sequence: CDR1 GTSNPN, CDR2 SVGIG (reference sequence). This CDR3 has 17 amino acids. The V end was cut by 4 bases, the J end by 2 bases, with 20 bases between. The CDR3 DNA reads TGTGCCTGGAAACTCAAGGGGGATTGGGTTACTAATGAAAAACTGTTTTTT. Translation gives CAWKLKGDWVTNEKLFF.

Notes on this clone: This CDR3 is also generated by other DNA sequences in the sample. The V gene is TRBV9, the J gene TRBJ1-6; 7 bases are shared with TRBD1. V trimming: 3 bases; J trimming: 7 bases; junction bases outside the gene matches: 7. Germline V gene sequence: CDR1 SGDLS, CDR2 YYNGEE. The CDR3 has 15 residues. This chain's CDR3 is CASSAGQGGNSPLHF. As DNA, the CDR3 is TGTGCCAGCAGCGCGGGCCAGGGGGGAAATTCACCCCTCCACTTT.

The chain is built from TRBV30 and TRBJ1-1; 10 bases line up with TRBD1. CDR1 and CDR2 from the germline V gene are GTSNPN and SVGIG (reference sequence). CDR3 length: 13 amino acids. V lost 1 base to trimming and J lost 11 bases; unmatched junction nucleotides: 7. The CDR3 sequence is CAWSEGDRGKAFF. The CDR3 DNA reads TGTGCCTGGAGTGAGGGGGACAGGGGTAAGGCTTTCTTT.

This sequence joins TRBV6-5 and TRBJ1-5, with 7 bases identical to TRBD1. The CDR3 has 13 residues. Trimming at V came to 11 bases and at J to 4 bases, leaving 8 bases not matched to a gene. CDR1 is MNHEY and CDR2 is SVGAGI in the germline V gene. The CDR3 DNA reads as TGTGCCGACCGGGGACAGACAAATCAGCCCCAGCATTTT. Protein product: CADRGQTNQPQHF.

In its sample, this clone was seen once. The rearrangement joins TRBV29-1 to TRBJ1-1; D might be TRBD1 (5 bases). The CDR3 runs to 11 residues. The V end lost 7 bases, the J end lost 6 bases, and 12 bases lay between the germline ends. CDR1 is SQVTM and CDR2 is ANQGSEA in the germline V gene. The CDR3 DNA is TGCAGCGCCGGTTGGGGGGCTGAAGCTTTCTTT. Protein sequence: CSAGWGAEAFF.

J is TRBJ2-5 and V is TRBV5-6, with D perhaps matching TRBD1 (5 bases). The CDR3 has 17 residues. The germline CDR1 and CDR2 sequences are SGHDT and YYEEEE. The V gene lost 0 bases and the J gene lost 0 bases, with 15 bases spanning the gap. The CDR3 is CASSLALRQPYQETQYF. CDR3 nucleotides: TGTGCCAGCAGCTTGGCGCTGAGACAGCCGTACCAAGAGACCCAGTACTTC.